Below are 4 T cell receptor beta chains sequenced from a single sample in a study of a mutant IDH1 vaccine in newly diagnosed glioma (dated by TCRdb to the early 2020s). Library prep was done by the immunoSEQ multiplex PCR assay. TCRdb re-hosts the immuneACCESS table, in-frame sequences only. Its copies lack some clones; in the studies checked, an unresolved V gene accounts for under half of them, and the cause for the rest is not known. The sample table contains about 100,000 clones; only one count was recorded for roughly 77% of them. Around 7.5% of the sample belongs to the ten largest clones. The time point label for this specimen denotes: baseline, week 1 (first vaccination visit). What this sample's treatment or condition label stands for: pre-vaccination baseline after standard-of-care therapy. The source material was PBMCs, sampled from a glioma patient treated with radiotherapy, temozolomide or both. The origin of the receptors is a man between 40 and 49 years old with glioma.

This clone was counted a few times. V and J are TRBV5-1 and TRBJ1-4; D remains ambiguous. This CDR3 contains 15 residues. The V gene's germline CDR1 is SGHRS and CDR2 YFSETQ. V dropped 2 bases and J dropped 2 bases, with 10 bases sitting between them. CDR3 loop: CASSLSGMTNEKLFF. CDR3 nucleotides: TGCGCCAGCAGCTTATCGGGGATGACTAATGAAAAACTGTTTTTT.

This clone was seen more than once but under ten times. This rearrangement joins TRBV5-5 to TRBJ1-2, with D perhaps TRBD1 (5 bases). This CDR3 comprises 15 residues. CDR1 and CDR2 (germline): SGHKS, YYEKEE (reference sequence). V gave up 3 bases and J gave up 2 bases, with 14 bases separating them. CDR3 residues: CASSSGGKGNYGYTF. In DNA form, the CDR3 reads TGTGCCAGCAGCTCTGGGGGGAAGGGGAACTATGGCTACACCTTC.

The chain is built from TRBV6-4 and TRBJ2-1; D gene ambiguous. The CDR3 consists of 11 residues. The germline CDR1 and CDR2 sequences are MRHNA and SNTAGT. Trimming shortened V by 4 bases and J by 9 bases, and 7 bases separated the two germline ends. The CDR3, as DNA: TGTGCCAGCAGTGCGTTGGGTGAGCAGTTCTTC. Protein sequence: CASSALGEQFF.

This chain connects TRBV29-1 to TRBJ1-2, with a tentative D call TRBD1 (5 bases). CDR3 size: 12 residues. V gave up 4 bases and J gave up 4 bases, with 10 bases separating them. Germline V gives CDR1 SQVTM, CDR2 ANQGSEA. CDR3 sequence (DNA): TGCAGCGTTGTAGAGACAGTCTATGGCTACACCTTC. Its protein is CSVVETVYGYTF.